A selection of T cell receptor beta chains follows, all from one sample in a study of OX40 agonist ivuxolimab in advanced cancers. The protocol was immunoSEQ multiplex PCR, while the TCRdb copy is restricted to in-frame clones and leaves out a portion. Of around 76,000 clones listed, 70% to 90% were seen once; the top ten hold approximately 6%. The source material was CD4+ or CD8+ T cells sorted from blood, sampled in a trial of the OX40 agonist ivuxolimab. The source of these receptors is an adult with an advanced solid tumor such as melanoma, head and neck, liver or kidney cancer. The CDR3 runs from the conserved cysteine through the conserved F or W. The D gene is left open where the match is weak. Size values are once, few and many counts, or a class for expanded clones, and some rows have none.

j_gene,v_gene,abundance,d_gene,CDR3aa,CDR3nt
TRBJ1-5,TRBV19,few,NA,CASTRGGPPQHF,TGTGCCAGTACCCGGGGGGGTCCGCCCCAGCATTTT
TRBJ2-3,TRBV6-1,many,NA,CASSERGDTDTQYF,TGTGCCAGCAGTGAGCGTGGGGACACAGATACGCAGTATTTT
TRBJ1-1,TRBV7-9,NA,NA,CASSLGGPNTEAFF,TGTGCCAGCAGCCTCGGAGGTCCGAACACTGAAGCTTTCTTT
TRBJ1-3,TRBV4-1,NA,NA,CASSQVTTGPSGNTIYF,TGCGCCAGCAGCCAAGTCACTACAGGGCCCTCTGGAAACACCATATATTTT
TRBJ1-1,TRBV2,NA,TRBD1,CASSEGDRDEAFF,TGTGCCAGCAGTGAAGGGGACAGGGACGAAGCTTTCTTT
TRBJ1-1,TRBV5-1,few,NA,CASRWQGGTEAFF,TGCGCCAGCAGGTGGCAGGGAGGAACTGAAGCTTTCTTT
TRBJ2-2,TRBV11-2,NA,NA,CARRGDTGELFF,TGTGCCAGGCGCGGGGACACCGGGGAGCTGTTTTTT
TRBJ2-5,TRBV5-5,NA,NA,CASSVEGETQYF,TGTGCCAGCAGCGTCGAGGGGGAGACCCAGTACTTC
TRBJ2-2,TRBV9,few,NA,CASSVGWGFAGELFF,TGTGCCAGCAGCGTAGGGTGGGGGTTCGCCGGGGAGCTGTTTTTT
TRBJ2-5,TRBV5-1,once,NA,CASSLSLAKTQYF,TGCGCCAGCAGCTTGTCCCTAGCAAAGACCCAGTACTTC
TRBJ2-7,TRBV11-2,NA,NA,CASRSYGMGRDYEQYF,TGTGCCAGCAGGAGTTATGGTATGGGAAGGGACTACGAGCAGTACTTC
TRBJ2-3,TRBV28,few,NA,CASSSLGGTDTQYF,TGTGCCAGCAGTTCATTAGGGGGCACAGATACGCAGTATTTT
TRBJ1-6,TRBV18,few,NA,CASSPSGARNSPLHF,TGTGCCAGCTCACCTTCGGGGGCTCGTAATTCACCCCTCCACTTT
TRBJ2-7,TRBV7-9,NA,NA,CASSLVMAREQYF,TGTGCCAGCAGCTTAGTTATGGCGCGCGAGCAGTACTTC
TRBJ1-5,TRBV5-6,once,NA,CASSFYARNQPQHF,TGTGCCAGCAGCTTCTATGCCCGCAATCAGCCCCAGCATTTT
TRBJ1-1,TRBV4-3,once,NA,CASSQSGFFTEAFF,TGCGCCAGCAGCCAATCGGGTTTTTTCACTGAAGCTTTCTTT
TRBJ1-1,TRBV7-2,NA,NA,CASSLYSGTLNTEAFF,TGTGCCAGCAGCTTATACTCCGGGACCTTGAACACTGAAGCTTTCTTT
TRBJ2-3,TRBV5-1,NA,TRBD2,CASSSALAGVGTDTQYF,TGCGCCAGCAGCTCCGCACTAGCGGGAGTTGGGACAGATACGCAGTATTTT
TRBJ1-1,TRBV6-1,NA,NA,CASSEGLPNAFF,TGTGCCAGCAGTGAGGGACTGCCGAATGCTTTCTTT
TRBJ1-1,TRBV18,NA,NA,CASSPPISLGNTEAFF,TGTGCCAGCTCACCACCGATTTCTCTGGGGAACACTGAAGCTTTCTTT
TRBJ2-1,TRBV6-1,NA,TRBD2,CASSPGLAGGNEQFF,TGTGCCAGCAGTCCGGGACTAGCGGGAGGGAATGAGCAGTTCTTC
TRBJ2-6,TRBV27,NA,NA,CASQRGTPGNGANVLTF,TGTGCCAGCCAAAGGGGGACACCAGGTAACGGGGCCAACGTCCTGACTTTC
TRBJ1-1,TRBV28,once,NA,CASRYSGDTEAFF,TGTGCCAGCAGATATTCAGGGGACACTGAAGCTTTCTTT
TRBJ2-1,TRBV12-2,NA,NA,CASRLARSRGADNEQFF,TGTGCAAGTCGCTTAGCAAGGAGTAGGGGTGCGGACAATGAGCAGTTCTTC
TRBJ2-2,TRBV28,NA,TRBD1,CASSSTGGRTGELFF,TGTGCCAGCAGTTCGACAGGGGGCCGGACCGGGGAGCTGTTTTTT
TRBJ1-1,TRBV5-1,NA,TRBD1,CASSLAGRGRGNTEAFF,TGCGCCAGCAGCTTGGCTGGCAGGGGGCGAGGTAACACTGAAGCTTTCTTT
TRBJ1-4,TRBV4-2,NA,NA,CASSQDQGGSFNEKLFF,TGTGCCAGCAGCCAAGATCAGGGTGGCTCCTTTAATGAAAAACTGTTTTTT
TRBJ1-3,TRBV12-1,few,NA,CASSTVPGQGNSGNTIYF,TGTGCCAGCAGCACCGTCCCGGGACAGGGTAACTCTGGAAACACCATATATTTT
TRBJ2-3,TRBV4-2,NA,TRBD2,CASSHQLAASTDTQYF,TGTGCCAGCAGCCACCAACTAGCGGCCAGCACAGATACGCAGTATTTT
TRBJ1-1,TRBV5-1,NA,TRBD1,CASSLAVTGANTEAFF,TGCGCCAGCAGCTTGGCTGTGACAGGGGCCAACACTGAAGCTTTCTTT
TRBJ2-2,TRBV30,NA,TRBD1,CATRDRVANTGELFF,TGTGCCACCCGGGACAGGGTTGCAAACACCGGGGAGCTGTTTTTT
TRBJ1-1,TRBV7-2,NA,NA,CASSFETVMNTEAFF,TGTGCCAGCAGCTTCGAGACAGTTATGAACACTGAAGCTTTCTTT
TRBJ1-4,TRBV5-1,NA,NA,CASSFTGGGRGEKLFF,TGCGCCAGCAGCTTTACAGGTGGCGGACGTGGCGAAAAACTGTTTTTT
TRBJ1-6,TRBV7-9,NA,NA,CASSLRGYGSSPLHF,TGTGCCAGCAGCCTCCGGGGTTACGGCTCATCACCCCTCCACTTT
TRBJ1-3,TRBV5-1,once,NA,CASSTQNGNTIYF,TGCGCCAGCAGTACTCAGAATGGAAACACCATATATTTT
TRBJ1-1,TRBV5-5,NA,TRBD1,CASSYGRQGGEAFF,TGTGCCAGCAGCTATGGGAGACAGGGGGGAGAAGCTTTCTTT
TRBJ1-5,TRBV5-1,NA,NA,CASSLTEGQPQHF,TGCGCCAGCAGCCTGACTGAAGGTCAGCCCCAGCATTTT
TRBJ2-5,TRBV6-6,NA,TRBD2,CASSLSSGGQETQYF,TGTGCCAGCAGTTTGTCTAGCGGGGGGCAAGAGACCCAGTACTTC
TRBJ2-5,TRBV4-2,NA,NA,CASSQDPGDETQYF,TGTGCCAGCAGCCAAGACCCGGGAGATGAGACCCAGTACTTC
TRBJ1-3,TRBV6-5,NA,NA,CASIRQGGNTIYF,TGTGCCAGCATTCGCCAGGGGGGAAACACCATATATTTT
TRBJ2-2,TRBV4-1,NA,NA,CASSQKGPRDPRLTGELFF,TGCGCCAGCAGCCAGAAGGGGCCACGGGACCCTCGACTAACCGGGGAGCTGTTTTTT
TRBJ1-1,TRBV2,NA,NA,CASSEFTVNTEAFF,TGTGCCAGCAGTGAATTCACGGTGAACACTGAAGCTTTCTTT
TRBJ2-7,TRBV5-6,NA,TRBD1,CASSSRKRRTGTYEQYF,TGTGCCAGCAGCTCCCGCAAGAGACGGACAGGGACCTACGAGCAGTACTTC
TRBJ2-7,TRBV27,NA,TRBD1,CASSTRQGGEVTYEQYF,TGTGCCAGCAGTACGAGACAGGGGGGGGAGGTTACCTACGAGCAGTACTTC
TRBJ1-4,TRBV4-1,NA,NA,CASSQPFQGSLGTNEKLFF,TGCGCCAGCAGCCAACCCTTTCAGGGTTCCTTGGGGACTAATGAAAAACTGTTTTTT
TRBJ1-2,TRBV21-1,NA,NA,CASSKAGRSYPYSNYGYTF,TGTGCCAGCAGCAAAGCCGGGCGGAGCTACCCCTACTCTAACTATGGCTACACCTTC
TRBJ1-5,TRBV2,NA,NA,CASGMEYGNQPQHF,TGTGCCAGCGGAATGGAGTATGGCAATCAGCCCCAGCATTTT
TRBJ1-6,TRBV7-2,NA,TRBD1,CASSIGQGNSPLHF,TGTGCCAGCAGCATAGGACAGGGCAATTCACCCCTCCACTTT
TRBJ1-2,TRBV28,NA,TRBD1,CASSPAGQGTYGYTF,TGTGCCAGCAGTCCCGCCGGACAGGGTACCTATGGCTACACCTTC
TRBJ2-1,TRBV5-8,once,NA,CASSSPGGTDFYNEQFF,TGTGCCAGCAGCTCGCCCGGCGGGACAGACTTCTACAATGAGCAGTTCTTC
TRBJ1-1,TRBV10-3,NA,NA,CAISEGGTNTEAFF,TGTGCCATCAGTGAGGGAGGGACTAACACTGAAGCTTTCTTT
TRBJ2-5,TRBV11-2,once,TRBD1,CASSVGQGNQETQYF,TGTGCCAGCAGCGTCGGACAGGGGAACCAGGAGACCCAGTACTTC
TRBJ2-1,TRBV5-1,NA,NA,CASSVHYNEQFF,TGCGCCAGCAGCGTCCACTACAATGAGCAGTTCTTC
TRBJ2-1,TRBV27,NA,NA,CASWGRERSDEQFF,TGTGCCAGCTGGGGCCGGGAGCGGAGCGATGAGCAGTTCTTC
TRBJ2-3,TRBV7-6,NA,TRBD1,CASSLRPGETGDTQYF,TGTGCCAGCAGCTTACGGCCAGGGGAGACAGGGGATACGCAGTATTTT
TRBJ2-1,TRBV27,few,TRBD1,CASSLGDRGYNEQFF,TGTGCCAGCAGTTTAGGGGACAGGGGGTACAATGAGCAGTTCTTC
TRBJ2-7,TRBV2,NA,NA,CASSEPGRGGYEQYF,TGTGCCAGCAGTGAACCCGGCAGGGGGGGCTACGAGCAGTACTTC
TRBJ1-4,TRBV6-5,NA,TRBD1,CASSSPGQGGEKLFF,TGTGCCAGCAGTTCGCCGGGACAGGGAGGGGAAAAACTGTTTTTT